This TCR beta chain was retrieved from a study of blood T cell repertoires in COVID-19. About this clone: One end of the junction varies from germline; a read error may be responsible.

The CDR3 covers 15 residues. Germline V gene sequence: CDR1 KGHDR, CDR2 SFDVKD. Sequenced by immunoSEQ multiplex PCR; TCRdb stores in-frame clones only, minus some. The sample has more than 15,000 clones, around nine tenths seen once. Sequencing used peripheral blood. The chain has TRBV24-1 and TRBJ2-1; no clear D gene. The source of this sequence is a human donor in a cohort sampled during active COVID-19. The CDR3 DNA reads as TGTGTCACCAGTGAAACACAGAAGCCCAACAATGAGCAGTTCTTC. Amino acids: CVTSETQKPNNEQFF.